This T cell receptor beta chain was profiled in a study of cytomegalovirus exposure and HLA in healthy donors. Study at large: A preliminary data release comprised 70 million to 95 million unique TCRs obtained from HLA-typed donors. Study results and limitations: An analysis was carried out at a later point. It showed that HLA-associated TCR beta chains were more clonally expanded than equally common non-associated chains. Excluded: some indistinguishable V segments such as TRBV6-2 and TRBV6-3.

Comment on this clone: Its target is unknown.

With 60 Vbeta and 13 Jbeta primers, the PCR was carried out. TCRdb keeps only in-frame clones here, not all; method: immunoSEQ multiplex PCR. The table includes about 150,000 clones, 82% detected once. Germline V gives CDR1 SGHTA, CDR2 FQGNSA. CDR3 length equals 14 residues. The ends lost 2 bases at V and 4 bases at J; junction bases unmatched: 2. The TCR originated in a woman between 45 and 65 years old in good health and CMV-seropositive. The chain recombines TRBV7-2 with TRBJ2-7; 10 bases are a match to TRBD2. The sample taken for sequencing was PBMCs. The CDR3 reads CASSLPLAGYEQYF. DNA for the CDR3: TGTGCCAGCAGCTTACCACTAGCGGGATACGAGCAGTACTTC.